The T cell receptor beta chain under discussion was sequenced for a study of blood T cell repertoires in COVID-19. The CDR3 is made up of 15 amino acids. The ends lost 0 bases at V and 6 bases at J; junction bases unmatched: 8. The germline V gene has CDR1 LNHNV and CDR2 YYDKDF (reference sequence). As handled by the study authors: Amplification of reference gene primers provided the estimated nucleated cell counts. Data came from immunoSEQ multiplex PCR; TCRdb stores just in-frame clones and leaves some out. V and J calls and clone size are given by that table; D and trimming were obtained from the DNA. The sample has fewer than 50,000 clones, around four fifths seen once.

The chain carries TRBV15 and TRBJ2-7; 7 positions agree with TRBD1. The TCR sequence derives from a human donor in a cohort sampled during active COVID-19. Sequenced input: peripheral blood. The CDR3 sequence: CATSREDRPPSEQYF. The DNA of the CDR3 is TGTGCCACCAGCAGAGAGGACAGGCCCCCCTCCGAGCAGTACTTC.